This TCR beta chain derives from a study of identical twins. As concerns this clonotype: Its target is not known.

Study-level points and caveats: Abundant beta clonotypes from cord blood had fewer insertions, unlike memory repertoires, which showed none. Potential partial confounding of zero-insertion analyses by invariant MAIT and iNKT cells was noted.

The trim removed 10 bases at V and 5 bases at J, leaving 5 bases unmatched. Germline CDR1 reads LNHDA; CDR2 reads SQIVND (reference sequence). The CDR3 is 12 amino acids. MiXCR, applied by TCRdb to the 5' RACE reads, yields one record per CDR3 protein. The sample has about 260,000 distinct CDR3 sequences, around 6.6% seen once. These data are also associated with another study on yellow fever vaccine responses in identical twins. This second report adds: Among the twins, the vaccine T cell response reportedly seemed partly convergent and partly personalized.

This rearrangement joins TRBV19 to TRBJ1-1; TRBD1 agrees at 9 bases. The TCR originated in a woman younger than 35 in good health. Sequenced sample: memory (CD45RO+) T cells sorted from blood. The CDR3 sequence is CATTGGGTEAFF. CDR3 sequence (DNA): TGTGCCACCACAGGGGGCGGGACTGAAGCTTTCTTT.